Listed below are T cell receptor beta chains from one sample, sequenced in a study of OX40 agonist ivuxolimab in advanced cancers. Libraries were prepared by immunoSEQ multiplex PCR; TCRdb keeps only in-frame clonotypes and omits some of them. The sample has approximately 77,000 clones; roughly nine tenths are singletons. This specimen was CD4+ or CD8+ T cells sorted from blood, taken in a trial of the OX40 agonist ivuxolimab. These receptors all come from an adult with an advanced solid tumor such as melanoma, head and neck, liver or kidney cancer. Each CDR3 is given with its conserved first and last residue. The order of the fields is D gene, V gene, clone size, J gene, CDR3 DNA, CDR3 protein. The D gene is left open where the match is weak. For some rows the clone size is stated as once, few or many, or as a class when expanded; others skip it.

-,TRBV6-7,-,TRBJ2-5,TGTGCCAGCAGTTACTCAGGCCAAGAGACCCAGTACTTC,CASSYSGQETQYF
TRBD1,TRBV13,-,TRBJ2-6,TGTGCCAGCAGCTTAAACGAGGGACAGATCAGCTCTGGGGCCAACGTCCTGACTTTC,CASSLNEGQISSGANVLTF
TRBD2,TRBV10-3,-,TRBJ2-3,TGTGCCATCAGTGAGTCGATTGCTAGCGGGATCACAGATACGCAGTATTTT,CAISESIASGITDTQYF
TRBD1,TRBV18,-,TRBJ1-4,TGTGCCAGCTCACCACCATTGTTATACTCGGGACAGGACCCCGATCAGAATGAAAAACTGTTTTTT,CASSPPLLYSGQDPDQNEKLFF
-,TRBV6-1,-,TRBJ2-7,TGTGCCAGCGGACCCTACGAGCAGTACTTC,CASGPYEQYF
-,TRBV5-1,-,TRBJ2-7,TGCGCCAGCAAACTAGGGGATATGGAGGTCTACGAGCAGTACTTC,CASKLGDMEVYEQYF
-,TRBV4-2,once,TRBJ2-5,TGTGCCAGCAGCCAAGATCTGGACAGCTTCCAAGAGACCCAGTACTTC,CASSQDLDSFQETQYF
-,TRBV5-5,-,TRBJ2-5,TGTGCCAGCAGCCGACCCCAACCACAGGGCTGGAGGGAAGAGACCCAGTACTTC,CASSRPQPQGWREETQYF
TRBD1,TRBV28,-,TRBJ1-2,TGTGCCAGCAGAGCCGGGACAGGGGTTGATGGCTACACCTTC,CASRAGTGVDGYTF
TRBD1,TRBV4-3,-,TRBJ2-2,TGCGCCAGCAGCCAAGATAGACAGGGGGCATATGTTAACACCGGGGAGCTGTTTTTT,CASSQDRQGAYVNTGELFF
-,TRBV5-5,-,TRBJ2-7,TGTGCCAGCAGCTTAAGGCAGGAGGCCTACGAGCAGTACTTC,CASSLRQEAYEQYF
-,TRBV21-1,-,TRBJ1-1,TGTGCCAGCAGCAAGGCCCTCTTGGGGGGTACTGAAGCTTTCTTT,CASSKALLGGTEAFF
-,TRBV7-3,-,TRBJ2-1,TGTGCCAGCAGCCTAAAGGGCTTCGCGGACTCCTACAATGAGCAGTTCTTC,CASSLKGFADSYNEQFF
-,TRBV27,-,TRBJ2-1,TGTGCCAGCAGTCCCACCCCCGGCGGCAATGAGCAGTTCTTC,CASSPTPGGNEQFF
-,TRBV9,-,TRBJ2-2,TGTGCCAGCAGCGTAGACGTGCCGAACGGGGAGCTGTTTTTT,CASSVDVPNGELFF
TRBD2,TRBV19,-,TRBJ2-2,TGTGCCAGTAGTATGTCGGGAGGGAACACCGGGGAGCTGTTTTTT,CASSMSGGNTGELFF
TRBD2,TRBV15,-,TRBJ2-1,TGTGCCACCAGCAGTAGTGTGGCTAGCGGAGATAATGAGCAGTTCTTC,CATSSSVASGDNEQFF
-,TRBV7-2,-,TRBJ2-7,TGTGCCAGCAGTCCGGCGCGGACAGACGGGCTGGAGCAGTACTTC,CASSPARTDGLEQYF
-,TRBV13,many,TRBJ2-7,TGTGCCAGCAGCCCCCTCTACTCCTACGAGCAGTACTTC,CASSPLYSYEQYF
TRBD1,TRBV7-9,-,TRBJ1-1,TGTGCCAGCAACCAACCAGGGGGCGAGGGTGGCACTGAAGCTTTCTTT,CASNQPGGEGGTEAFF